The T cell receptor beta chain under discussion was sequenced for a study of T-cell memory formation after mild COVID-19 (dated by TCRdb to the early 2020s). Turning to the overall study: Most TCR sequence clusters were specific to one of the two donors. In a couple of donors, T-cell clones that expanded and contracted after mild COVID-19 were tracked by sequencing TCRalpha and TCRbeta repertoires over time. The cohort was made up of two young adult volunteers, one female and one male, who were previously healthy. What the study reported, not specific to this receptor: Only two mild cases were covered in the study, and larger cohorts including severe cases with pre-infection samples were considered necessary. Contracting CD4+ clones turned up mainly in the CM and EM memory subsets, whereas EMRA was where CD8+ clones were enriched. Some responding clones were detected in pre-infection memory, which suggested that pre-existing cross-reactive memory T cells had joined the SARS-CoV-2 response. From day 15 to 85, contracting clones showed balanced CD4/CD8 phenotypes, whereas a second wave of clones that expanded from day 15 to 37 leaned towards CD4+. SARS-CoV-2 specificity was not confirmed for the second-wave clones peaking on day 37.

The V end loses 4 bases and the J end loses 4 bases, and a stretch of 9 bases separates them. Looking up the germline V gene yields CDR1 SGHRS and CDR2 YFSETQ. Spanning cysteine to phenylalanine, the CDR3 consists of 14 amino acids. Of the read, only the CDR3 DNA is kept; its 42 bases are in frame from base 1. Sequencing was carried out with an Illumina NovaSeq 6000. cDNA libraries for TCRalpha and TCRbeta were prepared by 5'RACE using constant-segment primers, with sample barcodes and unique molecular identifiers added. Trizol reagent was used to extract RNA from every sample. The libraries were amplified in two PCR steps, and the second step added a second sample barcode and Illumina TruSeq adapters. Sequencing of the libraries was done on an Illumina NovaSeq, producing 2 x 150 bp paired-end reads. On the authors' methods: Reads were demultiplexed and collapsed into UMI-guided consensus sequences with migec v1.2.7. Using mixcr v2.1.11, UMI consensuses were aligned to TRA and TRB V and J templates and then assembled into clonotypes. Expanded or contracted clonotypes were those called significant by both edgeR and NoisET, with noise models trained on biological replicates. For edgeR calls, a false discovery rate-adjusted p below 0.01 and a log2 fold-change threshold of 1 were applied. As an exploratory analysis of dynamics, max-normalized trajectories of the 1000 most abundant clonotypes were examined by PCA with hierarchical clustering. Separately sequenced CD4+ and CD8+ repertoires were used to assign a CD4 or CD8 phenotype to each responding clone. TCRdb reprocessing: public reads trimmed at Q25 with fastp, clones called with MiXCR, in-frame beta chains kept. Every distinct CDR3 protein forms one entry, paired with its most common genes and DNA. For this entry, the V and J calls and clone size follow TCRdb and not the study's own pipeline. The sample table contains about 240,000 distinct CDR3 sequences; only one count was recorded for around a tenth of them. Of the sample, more than 20% is held by the ten largest clones.

Ficoll-Paque density gradient centrifugation was used to isolate PBMCs. This clonotype was detected many times. The antigen it recognizes is unknown. No much larger clonotype is one base removed from it; base qualities were not supplied. The specimen sequenced was PBMCs or a T cell subset sorted from them (not recorded which). The chain uses TRBV5-1 and TRBJ2-6; the D gene identity is not certain. The sequence was collected from a man younger than 30 who had mild COVID-19 (a few samples of this study predate the infection). The sample titles of this study are shuffled in the database, so cell type and time point are left out; the donor was told from shared clones. The CDR3 protein: CASSPPGGANVLTF. The DNA is TGCGCCAGCAGCCCCCCTGGGGGGGCCAACGTCCTGACTTTC.